The clone carrying this T cell receptor (beta chain) was detected many times. Its specificity is unknown. Via MiXCR, TCRdb re-called the reads, giving one row per CDR3 protein. The sample gives nearly 550,000 distinct CDR3 sequences, approximately 15% of which show up once; roughly a quarter is in the top ten. Trimming at V came to 5 bases and at J to 4 bases, leaving 5 bases not matched to a gene. The CDR3 is made up of 15 amino acids. Per the germline V gene, CDR1 is SGHTA and CDR2 is FQGNSA. The data are from a study of T cell repertoires in cytomegalovirus infection. Regarding the study as a whole: Identification of carriers of CMV plus the relevant HLA was performed using cumulative public TCR beta family frequency. There were HLA-C-restricted CMV-specific TCR beta clonotypes dominating the ex vivo response.

This chain connects TRBV7-2 to TRBJ1-6; TRBD1 agrees at 7 bases. This sequence was found in a human donor in good health (CMV status not recorded). Some clones in this sample may be carry-over from other donors' samples. Material for sequencing was CD8+ T cells from PBMCs. CDR3 amino acids: CASSPDRRYNSPLHF. Written as DNA, the CDR3 is TGTGCCAGCAGCCCGGACAGGAGGTATAATTCACCCCTCCACTTT.